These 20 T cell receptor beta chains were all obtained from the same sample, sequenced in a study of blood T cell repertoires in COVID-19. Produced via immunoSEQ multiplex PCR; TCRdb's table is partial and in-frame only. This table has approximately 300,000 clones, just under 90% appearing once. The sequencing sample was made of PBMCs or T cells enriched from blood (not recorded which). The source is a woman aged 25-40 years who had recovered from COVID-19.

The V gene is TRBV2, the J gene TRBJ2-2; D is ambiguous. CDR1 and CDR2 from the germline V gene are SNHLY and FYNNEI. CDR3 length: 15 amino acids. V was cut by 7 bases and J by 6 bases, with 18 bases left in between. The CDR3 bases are TGTGCCAGCAATCCCTTTAGTTATACGTCCGGGGAGCTGTTTTTT. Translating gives CASNPFSYTSGELFF.

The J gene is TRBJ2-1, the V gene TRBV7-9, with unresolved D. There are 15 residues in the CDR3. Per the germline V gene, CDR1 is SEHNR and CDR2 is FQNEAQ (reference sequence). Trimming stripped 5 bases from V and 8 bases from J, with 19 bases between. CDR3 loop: CASSRSRLSGDEQFF. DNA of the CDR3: TGTGCCAGCAGCCGATCCCGACTGAGTGGTGATGAGCAGTTCTTC.

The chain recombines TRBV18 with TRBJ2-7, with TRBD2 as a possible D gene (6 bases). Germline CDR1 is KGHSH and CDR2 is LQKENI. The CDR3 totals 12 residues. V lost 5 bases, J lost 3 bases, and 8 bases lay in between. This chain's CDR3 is CASSFGSYEQYF. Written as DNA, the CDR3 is TGTGCCAGCTCATTCGGGAGCTACGAGCAGTACTTC. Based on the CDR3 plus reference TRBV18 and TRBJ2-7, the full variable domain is NAGVMQNPRHLVRRRGQEARLRCSPMKGHSHVYWYRQLPEEGLKFMVYLQKENIIDESGMPKERFSAEFPKEGPSILRIQQVVRGDSAAYFCASSFGSYEQYFGPGTRLTVT.

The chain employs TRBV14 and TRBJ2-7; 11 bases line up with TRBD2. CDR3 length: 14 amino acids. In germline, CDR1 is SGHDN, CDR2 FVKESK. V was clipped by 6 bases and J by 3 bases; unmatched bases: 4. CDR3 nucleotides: TGTGCCAGCAGTCTGACTAGCGGGGTCTACGAGCAGTACTTC. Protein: CASSLTSGVYEQYF.

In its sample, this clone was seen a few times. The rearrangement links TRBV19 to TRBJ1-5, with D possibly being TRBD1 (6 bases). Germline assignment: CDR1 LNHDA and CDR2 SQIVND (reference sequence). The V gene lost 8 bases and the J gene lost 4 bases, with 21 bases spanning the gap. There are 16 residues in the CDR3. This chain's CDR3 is CASQGKGVRINQPQHF. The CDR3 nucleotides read TGTGCCAGTCAGGGGAAGGGGGTACGTATAAATCAGCCCCAGCATTTT.

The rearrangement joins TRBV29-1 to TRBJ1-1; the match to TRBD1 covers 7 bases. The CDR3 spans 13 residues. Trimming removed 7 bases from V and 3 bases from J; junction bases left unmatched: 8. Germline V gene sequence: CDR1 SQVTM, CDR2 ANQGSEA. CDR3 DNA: TGCAGCGGTATGGGACAGTTGGACACTGAAGCTTTCTTT. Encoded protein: CSGMGQLDTEAFF.

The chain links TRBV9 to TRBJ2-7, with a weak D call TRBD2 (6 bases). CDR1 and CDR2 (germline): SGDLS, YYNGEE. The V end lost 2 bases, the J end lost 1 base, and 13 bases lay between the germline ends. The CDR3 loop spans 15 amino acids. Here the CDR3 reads CASSVRDARSYEQYF. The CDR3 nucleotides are TGTGCCAGCAGCGTGCGGGACGCTCGATCCTACGAGCAGTACTTC.

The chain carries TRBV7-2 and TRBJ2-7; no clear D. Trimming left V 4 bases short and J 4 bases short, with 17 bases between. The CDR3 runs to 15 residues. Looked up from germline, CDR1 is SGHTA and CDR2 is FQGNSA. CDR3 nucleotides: TGTGCCAGCAGCTCCTATATGGGCAGCAGATACGAGCAGTACTTC. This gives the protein CASSSYMGSRYEQYF.

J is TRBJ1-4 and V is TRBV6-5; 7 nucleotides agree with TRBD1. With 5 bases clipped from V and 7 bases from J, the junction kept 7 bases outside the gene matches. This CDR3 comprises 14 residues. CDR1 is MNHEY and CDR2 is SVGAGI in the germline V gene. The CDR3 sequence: CASSHDRVFEKLFF. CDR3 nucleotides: TGTGCCAGCAGTCACGACAGGGTCTTTGAAAAACTGTTTTTT.

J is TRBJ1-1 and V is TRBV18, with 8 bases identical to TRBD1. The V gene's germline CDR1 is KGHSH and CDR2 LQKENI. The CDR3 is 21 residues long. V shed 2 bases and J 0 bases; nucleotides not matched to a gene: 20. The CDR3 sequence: CASSPTETGVLGGKMNTEAFF. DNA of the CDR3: TGTGCCAGCTCACCAACTGAGACAGGGGTTTTGGGGGGGAAAATGAACACTGAAGCTTTCTTT.

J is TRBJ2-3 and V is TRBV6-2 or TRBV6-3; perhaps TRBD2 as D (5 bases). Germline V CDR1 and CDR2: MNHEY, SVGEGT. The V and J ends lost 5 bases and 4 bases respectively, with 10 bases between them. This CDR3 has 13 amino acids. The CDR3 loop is CASSRGPSDTQYF. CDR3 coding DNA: TGTGCCAGCAGTCGAGGGCCTTCAGATACGCAGTATTTT.

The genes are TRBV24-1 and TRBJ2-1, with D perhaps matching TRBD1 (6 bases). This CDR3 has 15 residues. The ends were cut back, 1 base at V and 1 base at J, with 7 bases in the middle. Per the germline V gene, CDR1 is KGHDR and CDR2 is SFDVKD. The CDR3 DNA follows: TGTGCCACCAGTGATTTCAGGGGTTCCTACAATGAGCAGTTCTTC. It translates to CATSDFRGSYNEQFF.

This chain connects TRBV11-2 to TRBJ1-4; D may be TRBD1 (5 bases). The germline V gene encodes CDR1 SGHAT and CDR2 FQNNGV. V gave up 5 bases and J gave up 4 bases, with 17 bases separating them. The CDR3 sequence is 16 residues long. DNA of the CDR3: TGTGCCAGCAGCCGACTCCGAAGACAGCTTAATGAAAAACTGTTTTTT. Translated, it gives CASSRLRRQLNEKLFF. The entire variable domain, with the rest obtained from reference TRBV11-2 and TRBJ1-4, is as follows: EAGVAQSPRYKIIEKRQSVAFWCNPISGHATLYWYQQILGQGPKLLIQFQNNGVVDDSQLPKDRFSAERLKGVDSTLKIQPAKLEDSAVYLCASSRLRRQLNEKLFFGSGTQLSVL.

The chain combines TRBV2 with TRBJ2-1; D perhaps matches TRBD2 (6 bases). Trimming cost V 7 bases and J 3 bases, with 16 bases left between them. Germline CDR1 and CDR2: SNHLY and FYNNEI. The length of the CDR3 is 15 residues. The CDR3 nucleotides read TGTGCCAGCAACCCGGAGGGTGGCTACTACAATGAGCAGTTCTTC. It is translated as CASNPEGGYYNEQFF.

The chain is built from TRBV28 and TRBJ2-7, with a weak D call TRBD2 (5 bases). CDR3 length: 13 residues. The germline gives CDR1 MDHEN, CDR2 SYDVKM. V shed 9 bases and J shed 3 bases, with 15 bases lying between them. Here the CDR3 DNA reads TGTGCCAGTTCCTACTCTGGACTCTACGAGCAGTACTTC. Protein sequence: CASSYSGLYEQYF.

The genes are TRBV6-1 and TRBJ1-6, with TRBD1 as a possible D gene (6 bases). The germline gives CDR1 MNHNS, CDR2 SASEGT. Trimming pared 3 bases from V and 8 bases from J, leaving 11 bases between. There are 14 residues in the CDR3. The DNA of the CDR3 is TGTGCCAGCAGTGACAGACAGGAAGATTCACCCCTCCACTTT. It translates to CASSDRQEDSPLHF.

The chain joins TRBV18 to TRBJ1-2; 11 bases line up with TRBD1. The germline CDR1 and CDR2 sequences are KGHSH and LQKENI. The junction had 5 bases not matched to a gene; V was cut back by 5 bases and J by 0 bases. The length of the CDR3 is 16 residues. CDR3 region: CASSGGQGASNYGYTF. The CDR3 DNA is TGTGCCAGCTCAGGAGGACAGGGGGCATCTAACTATGGCTACACCTTC. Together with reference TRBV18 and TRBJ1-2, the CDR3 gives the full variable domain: NAGVMQNPRHLVRRRGQEARLRCSPMKGHSHVYWYRQLPEEGLKFMVYLQKENIIDESGMPKERFSAEFPKEGPSILRIQQVVRGDSAAYFCASSGGQGASNYGYTFGSGTRLTVV.

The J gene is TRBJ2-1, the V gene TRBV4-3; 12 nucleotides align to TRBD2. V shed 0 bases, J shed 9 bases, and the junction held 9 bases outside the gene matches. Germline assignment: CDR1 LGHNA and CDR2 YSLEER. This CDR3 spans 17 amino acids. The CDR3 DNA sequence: TGCGCCAGCAGCCAAGATCGCCTAGCGGGAGGGTCGGTTGAGCAGTTCTTC. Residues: CASSQDRLAGGSVEQFF.

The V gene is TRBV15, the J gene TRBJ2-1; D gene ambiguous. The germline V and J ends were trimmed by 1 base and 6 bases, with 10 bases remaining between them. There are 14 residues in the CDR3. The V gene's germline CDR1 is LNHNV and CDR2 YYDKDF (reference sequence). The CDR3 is CATSRVFFSNEQFF. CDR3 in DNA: TGTGCCACCAGCAGAGTATTTTTTTCCAATGAGCAGTTCTTC.

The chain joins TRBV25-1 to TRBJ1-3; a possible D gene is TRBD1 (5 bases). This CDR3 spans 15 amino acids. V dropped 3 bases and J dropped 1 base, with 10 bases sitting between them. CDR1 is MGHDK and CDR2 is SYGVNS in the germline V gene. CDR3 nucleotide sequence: TGTGCCAGCAGTGACCCGACAGTATCTGGAAACACCATATATTTT. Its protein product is CASSDPTVSGNTIYF. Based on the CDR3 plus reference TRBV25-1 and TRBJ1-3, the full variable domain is EADIYQTPRYLVIGTGKKITLECSQTMGHDKMYWYQQDPGMELHLIHYSYGVNSTEKGDLSSESTVSRIRTEHFPLTLESARPSHTSQYLCASSDPTVSGNTIYFGEGSWLTVV.